The 24 T cell receptor beta chains below were found in one sample sequenced in a study. TCRdb independently ran MiXCR on the RT-PCR reads; one entry per CDR3 protein. The profile shows around 700,000 distinct CDR3 sequences, 11% to 15% of them singletons. Sequenced: memory CD4+ T cells from blood. The origin of the receptors is a female donor in good health, serving as a healthy control.

This chain connects TRBV2 to TRBJ1-6, with D unresolved. Between the trimmed V and J ends, which lost 7 bases and 2 bases, there was a span of 12 bases. CDR1 is SNHLY, CDR2 FYNNEI, per germline. The CDR3 covers 15 residues. CDR3 region: CASTLRRAYNSPLHF. For the CDR3, the DNA is TGTGCCAGCACCCTGAGGCGCGCCTATAATTCACCCCTCCACTTT.

This clonotype was counted only a few times. The CDR3 nucleotides are TGTGCCAGCAGTTATGGGCAGGGGGTGGGGTATGGCTACACCTTC. Translated, it gives CASSYGQGVGYGYTF. The V and J genes are TRBV6-6 and TRBJ1-2; 7 bases align to TRBD1. Germline V lookup: CDR1 MNHNY, CDR2 SVGAGI (reference sequence). Germline trimming cut 3 bases from V and 5 bases from J; bases unmatched to any gene: 9. This CDR3 comprises 15 residues.

The chain combines TRBV7-6 with TRBJ2-7; no firm D call. Looked up from germline, CDR1 is SGHVS and CDR2 is FNYEAQ. With 1 base removed from V and 3 bases from J, the gap between germline ends came to 10 bases. The length of the CDR3 is 14 residues. CDR3 DNA: TGTGCCAGCAGCTTAGAACAGCACCACTACGAGCAGTACTTC. Its translation: CASSLEQHHYEQYF.

Ten or more counts support this clonotype. The chain is built from TRBV11-2 and TRBJ2-1; D might be TRBD2 (5 bases). The length of the CDR3 is 15 residues. The V end was cut by 5 bases, the J end by 4 bases, with 15 bases between. Germline assignment: CDR1 SGHAT and CDR2 FQNNGV. The CDR3 region has the DNA TGTGCCAGCAGCCCCCGGGGTGGGGATTACAATGAGCAGTTCTTC. Amino acid sequence: CASSPRGGDYNEQFF.

This clonotype showed up just a few times. V usage is TRBV7-2 and J usage is TRBJ1-2, with TRBD1 identical over 10 bases. V trimming: 1 base; J trimming: 6 bases; junction bases outside the gene matches: 8. The CDR3 has 16 amino acids. Germline CDR1 SGHTA, CDR2 FQGNSA. The CDR3 nucleotides are TGTGCCAGCAGCTTAGGGCATCCGGGACAGGGGCATGGCTACACCTTC. Translation: CASSLGHPGQGHGYTF.

This clonotype has just a few counts. The rearrangement links TRBV20-1 to TRBJ1-2, with 7 positions matching TRBD1. From germline, CDR1 is DFQATT and CDR2 SNEGSKA (reference sequence). The CDR3 has 13 amino acids. The junction had 12 bases not matched to a gene; V was cut back by 6 bases and J by 8 bases. CDR3 amino acids: CSAATGVGGGYTF. The CDR3 coding sequence is TGCAGTGCCGCTACAGGGGTTGGGGGGGGCTACACCTTC.

This clonotype was seen more than once but under ten times. V is TRBV20-1 and J is TRBJ2-5; unclear D gene. Between the trimmed V and J ends, which lost 6 bases and 5 bases, there was a span of 10 bases. The CDR3 runs 11 residues. Germline values: CDR1 DFQATT, CDR2 SNEGSKA (reference sequence). The CDR3 loop is CSAAMEETQYF. Written as DNA, the CDR3 is TGCAGTGCAGCCATGGAGGAGACCCAGTACTTC.

The rearrangement uses TRBV5-6 and TRBJ2-2; TRBD2 aligns across 8 bases. V lost 6 bases to trimming and J lost 3 bases; unmatched junction nucleotides: 7. Germline values: CDR1 SGHDT, CDR2 YYEEEE. CDR3 length equals 15 residues. DNA for the CDR3: TGTGCCAGCACCCGGGGGGGCTTGGACACCGGGGAGCTGTTTTTT. It codes for CASTRGGLDTGELFF.

The J gene is TRBJ1-2, the V gene TRBV12-3 or TRBV12-4; D is undetermined. V lost 10 bases, J lost 2 bases, and 17 bases lay in between. The CDR3 length is 14 residues. The CDR3 nucleotides are TGTGCCACCTCCCGGGAGCAGGTGAACTATGGCTACACCTTC. Protein product: CATSREQVNYGYTF.

This clonotype was seen a handful of times. This sequence joins TRBV24-1 and TRBJ2-1; D might be TRBD2 (7 bases). The V gene lost 0 bases and the J gene lost 9 bases, with 14 bases spanning the gap. CDR3 length: 15 residues. Looked up from germline, CDR1 is KGHDR and CDR2 is SFDVKD. For the CDR3, the DNA is TGTGCCACCAGTGATTTGCTCGGGGGAGGGGGTGAGCAGTTCTTC. It codes for CATSDLLGGGGEQFF.

This clonotype appeared many times. The chain links TRBV29-1 to TRBJ2-1; 12 nucleotides align to TRBD1. The V gene's germline CDR1 is SQVTM and CDR2 ANQGSEA. The length of the CDR3 is 14 residues. Losses at the gene ends were 6 bases for V and 9 bases for J; bases not matched to a gene: 9. The CDR3 nucleotides are TGCAGCGTGTCAGCGGGGACAGGGGGCGGTGAGCAGTTCTTC. Its translation: CSVSAGTGGGEQFF.

This clonotype was seen repeatedly, ten times or more. One junction end does not reproduce the germline sequence, and a read error may be involved. This sequence joins TRBV5-1 and TRBJ2-3; TRBD2 might be the D (5 bases). The CDR3 is made up of 16 amino acids. The germline V gene has CDR1 SGHRS and CDR2 YFSETQ. The DNA for the CDR3 is TGTGCCAGCAGCTTGGGTCCAAGCGGAGGCACAGATACGCAGTATTTT. Translating gives CASSLGPSGGTDTQYF.

The gene calls are TRBV7-9 and TRBJ1-2; D may be TRBD1 (6 bases). Trimming took off 4 bases at V and 6 bases at J, with 21 bases between the two ends. This CDR3 has 16 amino acids. Germline loops: CDR1 SEHNR, CDR2 FQNEAQ (reference sequence). CDR3 in amino acids: CASSSGHPGLGDGYTF. CDR3 coding DNA: TGTGCCAGCAGCTCGGGACATCCGGGACTCGGTGATGGCTACACCTTC.

For this clonotype: Compared with germline, one end of the junction differs, possibly owing to a read error. The chain carries TRBV18 and TRBJ2-2, with D uncertain. From germline, CDR1 is KGHSH and CDR2 LQKENI. The CDR3 is 14 amino acids. The CDR3 sequence is CASSPRPESGELFF. CDR3 in DNA: TGTGCCAGTTCACCAAGGCCTGAGTCCGGGGAGCTGTTTTTT.

This clonotype was observed many times. V and J are TRBV7-9 and TRBJ1-5; no clear D gene. Germline CDR1 and CDR2: SEHNR and FQNEAQ (reference sequence). With 3 bases removed from V and 6 bases from J, the gap between germline ends came to 15 bases. The CDR3 spans 15 residues. This chain's CDR3 is CASSFAQGPGQPQHF. CDR3 sequence (DNA): TGTGCCAGCAGCTTCGCTCAAGGGCCCGGTCAGCCCCAGCATTTT.

The chain employs TRBV5-1 and TRBJ2-1, with 12 bases identical to TRBD2. The CDR3 spans 16 residues. The germline CDR1 and CDR2 sequences are SGHRS and YFSETQ. V was pared by 0 bases and J by 8 bases, with 6 bases of the junction left unmatched. DNA of the CDR3: TGCGCCAGCAGCTTGGGGCTAGCGGGAGGGCACGATGAGCAGTTCTTC. This codes for CASSLGLAGGHDEQFF.

This clonotype was seen only a few times. The chain employs TRBV5-6 and TRBJ1-1, with D perhaps matching TRBD1 (5 bases). V lost 4 bases and J 11 bases, leaving 12 bases between the germline ends. This CDR3 has 11 amino acids. Germline V gives CDR1 SGHDT, CDR2 YYEEEE. The CDR3 DNA sequence: TGTGCCAGCAGCCGTGGGACTGGGGCTTTCTTT. It translates to CASSRGTGAFF.

This clonotype was found many times. V gene TRBV7-6 combines with J gene TRBJ2-1, with D possibly being TRBD2 (6 bases). Germline V gene sequence: CDR1 SGHVS, CDR2 FNYEAQ. Trimming removed 2 bases from V and 5 bases from J, with 10 bases in between. This CDR3 contains 14 residues. CDR3: CASSLMSGHNEQFF. In DNA, the CDR3 is TGTGCCAGCAGCTTAATGAGCGGGCACAATGAGCAGTTCTTC.

The rearrangement links TRBV11-2 to TRBJ2-3, with D perhaps TRBD1 (6 bases). CDR3 size: 15 residues. Trimming pared 5 bases from V and 0 bases from J, leaving 12 bases between. The germline V gene has CDR1 SGHAT and CDR2 FQNNGV. The CDR3 sequence is CASSARTASTDTQYF. CDR3 nucleotides: TGTGCCAGCAGCGCCCGGACAGCTAGCACAGATACGCAGTATTTT.

This clonotype was observed many times. J is TRBJ2-7 and V is TRBV4-1; D perhaps matches TRBD1 (6 bases). The CDR3 is 16 residues long. The ends were cut back, 0 bases at V and 2 bases at J, with 14 bases in the middle. Looked up from germline, CDR1 is MGHRA and CDR2 is YSYEKL. This chain's CDR3 is CASSQDGRQDAYEQYF. The CDR3 coding sequence is TGCGCCAGCAGCCAAGATGGCAGACAGGACGCCTACGAGCAGTACTTC.

The genes are TRBV20-1 and TRBJ2-5; D may correspond to TRBD1 or TRBD2 (6 bases each). The CDR3 contains 13 residues. Germline V CDR1 and CDR2: DFQATT, SNEGSKA (reference sequence). Trimming shortened V by 6 bases and J by 1 base, and 12 bases separated the two germline ends. As DNA, the CDR3 is TGCAGTGCCCCGGGGGACACCCAAGAGACCCAGTACTTC. As protein: CSAPGDTQETQYF.

This clonotype was observed many times. The chain has TRBV6-2 or TRBV6-3 and TRBJ2-1; TRBD2 matches 8 bases. CDR3 length: 13 amino acids. CDR1 is MNHEY, CDR2 SVGEGT, per germline. The V gene end was trimmed by 10 bases and the J gene end by 9 bases; junction bases not matched to a gene: 11. CDR3 DNA sequence: TGTGCCATACAGTTCGCGGGAGGACCTGAGCAGTTCTTC. Protein product: CAIQFAGGPEQFF.

Written as DNA, the CDR3 is TGCAGTGCTCCTCGACAGGGGGCTAACTATGGCTACACCTTC. It specifies CSAPRQGANYGYTF. The chain combines TRBV20-1 with TRBJ1-2; 9 bases agree with TRBD1. Germline CDR1 and CDR2: DFQATT and SNEGSKA (reference sequence). The CDR3 is 14 amino acids. V lost 5 bases, J lost 0 bases, and 4 bases stayed unmatched.

This clonotype was counted between two and nine times. This rearrangement joins TRBV12-3 or TRBV12-4 to TRBJ1-5, with TRBD1 identical over 10 bases. This CDR3 spans 17 amino acids. V was clipped by 2 bases and J by 7 bases; unmatched bases: 11. CDR3 bases: TGTGCCAGCAGTTTACGACAGGGGGCTATAGTGGTGCAGCCCCAGCATTTT. This codes for CASSLRQGAIVVQPQHF.